A selection of T cell receptor beta chains follows, all from one sample in a study of beta chain features in type 1 diabetes. Only in-frame clones appear in the TCRdb table, and some are missing; sequencing was by immunoSEQ multiplex PCR. The data contain 310,000 or so clones, 15% of them singletons. Material: naive CD4+ T cells from blood. Receptors originate from a man younger than 35 with type 1 diabetes. The CDR3 runs from the conserved cysteine through the conserved F or W.

cdr3_aa	v_call	j_call
CASSLTRTGNGTDTQYF	TRBV7-8	TRBJ2-3
CASSQPRLAGGMNEQFF	TRBV4-1	TRBJ2-1
CASSSTGTGVKPQHF	TRBV7-9	TRBJ1-5
CASSLDRDRLTF	TRBV5-1	TRBJ1-2
CASSLTDRSMNTEAFF	TRBV5-1	TRBJ1-1
CASTHAGNTIYF	TRBV5-6	TRBJ1-3
CASTNRGPNYEQYF	TRBV6-5	TRBJ2-7
CASSSLHPRILGGGQGSNEQFF	TRBV28	TRBJ2-1
CASSEPGREKGGYTF	TRBV25-1	TRBJ1-2
CASKLDREQFF	TRBV30	TRBJ2-1
CASSPGPQLAKNIQYF	TRBV18	TRBJ2-4
CASSPEKIRDRRPYEQYF	TRBV27	TRBJ2-7
CASSLGGGTGELFF	TRBV9	TRBJ2-2
CASSSTGGLAYEQYF	TRBV5-1	TRBJ2-7
CASSGDSRLFF	TRBV25-1	TRBJ1-4
CASSLLGDPNQPQHF	TRBV28	TRBJ1-5